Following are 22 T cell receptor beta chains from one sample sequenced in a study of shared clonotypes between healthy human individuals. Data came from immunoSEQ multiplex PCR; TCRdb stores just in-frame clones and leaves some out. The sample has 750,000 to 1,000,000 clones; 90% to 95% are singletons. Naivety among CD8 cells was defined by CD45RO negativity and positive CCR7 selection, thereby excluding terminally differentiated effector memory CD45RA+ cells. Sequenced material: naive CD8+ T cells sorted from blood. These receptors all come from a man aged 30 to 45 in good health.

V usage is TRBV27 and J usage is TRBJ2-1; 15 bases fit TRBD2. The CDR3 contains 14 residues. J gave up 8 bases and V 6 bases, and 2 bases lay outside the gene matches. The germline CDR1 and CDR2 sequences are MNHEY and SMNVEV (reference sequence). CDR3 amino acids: CASSGTSGRYEQFF. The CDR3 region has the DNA TGTGCCAGCAGCGGGACTAGCGGGAGGTATGAGCAGTTCTTC.

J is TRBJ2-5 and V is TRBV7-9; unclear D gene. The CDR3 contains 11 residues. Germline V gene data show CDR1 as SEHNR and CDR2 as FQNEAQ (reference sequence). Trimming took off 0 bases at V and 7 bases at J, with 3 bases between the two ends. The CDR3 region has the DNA TGTGCCAGCAGCTTAGCTGTGACCCAGTACTTC. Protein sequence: CASSLAVTQYF.

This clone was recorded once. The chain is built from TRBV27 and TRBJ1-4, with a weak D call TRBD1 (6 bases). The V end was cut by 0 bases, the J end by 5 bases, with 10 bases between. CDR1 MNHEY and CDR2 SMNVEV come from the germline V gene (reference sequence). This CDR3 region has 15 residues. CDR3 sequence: CASSLSTGRNEKLFF. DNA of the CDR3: TGTGCCAGCAGTTTATCGACAGGACGAAATGAAAAACTGTTTTTT.

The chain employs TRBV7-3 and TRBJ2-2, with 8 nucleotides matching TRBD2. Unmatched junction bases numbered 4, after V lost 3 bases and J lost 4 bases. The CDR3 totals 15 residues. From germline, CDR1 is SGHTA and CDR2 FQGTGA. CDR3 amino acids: CASSFAGGGTGELFF. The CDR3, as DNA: TGTGCCAGCAGCTTTGCGGGAGGCGGCACCGGGGAGCTGTTTTTT.

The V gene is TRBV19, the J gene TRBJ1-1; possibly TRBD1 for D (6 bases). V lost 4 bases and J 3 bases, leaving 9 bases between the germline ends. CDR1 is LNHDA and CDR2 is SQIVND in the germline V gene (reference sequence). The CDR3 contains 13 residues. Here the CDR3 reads CASSNRDDTEAFF. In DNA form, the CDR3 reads TGTGCCAGTAGTAACAGGGATGACACTGAAGCTTTCTTT.

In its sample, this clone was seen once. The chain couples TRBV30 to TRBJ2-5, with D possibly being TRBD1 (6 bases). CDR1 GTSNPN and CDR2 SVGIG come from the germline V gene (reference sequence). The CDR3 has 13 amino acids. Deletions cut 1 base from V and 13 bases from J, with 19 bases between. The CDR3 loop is CAWSDGFGDTRYF. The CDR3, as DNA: TGTGCCTGGAGTGACGGATTCGGGGACACTCGGTACTTC.

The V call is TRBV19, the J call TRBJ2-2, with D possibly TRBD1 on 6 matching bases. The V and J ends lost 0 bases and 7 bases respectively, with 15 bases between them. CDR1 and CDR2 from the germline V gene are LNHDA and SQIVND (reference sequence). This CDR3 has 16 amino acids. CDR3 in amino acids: CASSIDPFKGDGELFF. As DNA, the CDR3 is TGTGCCAGTAGTATAGACCCATTTAAGGGGGACGGGGAGCTGTTTTTT.

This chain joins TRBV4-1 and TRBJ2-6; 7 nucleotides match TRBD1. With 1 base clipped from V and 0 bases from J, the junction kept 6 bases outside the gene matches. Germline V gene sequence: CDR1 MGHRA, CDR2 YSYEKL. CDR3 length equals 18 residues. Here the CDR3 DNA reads TGCGCCAGCAGCCAAGGACAGGGATACGGCTCTGGGGCCAACGTCCTGACTTTC. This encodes CASSQGQGYGSGANVLTF.

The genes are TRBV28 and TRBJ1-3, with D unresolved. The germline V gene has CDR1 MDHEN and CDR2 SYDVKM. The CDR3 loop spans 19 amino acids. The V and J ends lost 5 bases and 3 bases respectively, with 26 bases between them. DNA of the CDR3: TGTGCCAGCAGTACCCTCCTTCCAGAGGCCCACCGGGATGGAAACACCATATATTTT. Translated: CASSTLLPEAHRDGNTIYF.

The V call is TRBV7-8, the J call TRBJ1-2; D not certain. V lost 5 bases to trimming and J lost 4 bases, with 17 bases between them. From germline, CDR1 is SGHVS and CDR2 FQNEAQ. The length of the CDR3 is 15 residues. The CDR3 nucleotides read TGTGCCAGCAGCCCGAGAACTGGGGAAAGCTATGGCTACACCTTC. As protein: CASSPRTGESYGYTF.

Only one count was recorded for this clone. The CDR3 loop reads CASSGTLAGFSYEQYF. CDR3 in DNA: TGTGCCAGCAGCGGGACTCTAGCGGGATTTTCCTACGAGCAGTACTTC. The rearrangement joins TRBV5-6 to TRBJ2-7, with 9 bases matching TRBD2. Trimming cost V 4 bases and J 1 base; bases outside gene matches: 9. CDR1 is SGHDT, CDR2 YYEEEE, per germline. The CDR3 consists of 16 residues.

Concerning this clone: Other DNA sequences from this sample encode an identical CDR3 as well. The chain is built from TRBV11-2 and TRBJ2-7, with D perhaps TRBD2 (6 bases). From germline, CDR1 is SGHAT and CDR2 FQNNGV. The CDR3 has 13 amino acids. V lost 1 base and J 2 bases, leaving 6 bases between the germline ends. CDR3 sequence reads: CASSLAGAYEQYF. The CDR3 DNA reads TGTGCCAGCAGCTTAGCGGGAGCCTACGAGCAGTACTTC.

The CDR3 region is CASRWDKGLAGSYEQYF. The DNA for the CDR3 is TGTGCCAGCAGGTGGGATAAGGGACTAGCAGGCTCCTACGAGCAGTACTTC. The chain has TRBV28 and TRBJ2-7, with 9 positions matching TRBD2. Germline V lookup: CDR1 MDHEN, CDR2 SYDVKM. The CDR3 loop spans 17 amino acids. Germline trimming cut 6 bases from V and 0 bases from J; bases unmatched to any gene: 12.

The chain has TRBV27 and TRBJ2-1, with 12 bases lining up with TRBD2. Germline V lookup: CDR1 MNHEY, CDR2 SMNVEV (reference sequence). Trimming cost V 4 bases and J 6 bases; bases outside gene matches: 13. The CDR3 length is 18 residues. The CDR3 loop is CASSSPSPTSGSSNEQFF. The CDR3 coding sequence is TGTGCCAGCAGTTCCCCCTCTCCGACTAGCGGGAGCTCCAATGAGCAGTTCTTC.

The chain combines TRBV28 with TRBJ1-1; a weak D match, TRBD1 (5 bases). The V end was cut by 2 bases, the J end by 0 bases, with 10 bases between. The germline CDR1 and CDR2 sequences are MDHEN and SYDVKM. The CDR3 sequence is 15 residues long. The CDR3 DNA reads TGTGCCAGCAGTTTAAGACCAGGGTTGAACACTGAAGCTTTCTTT. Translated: CASSLRPGLNTEAFF.

The CDR3 protein is CASSLQGDTEAFF. CDR3 DNA sequence: TGCGCCAGCAGCTTACAGGGGGACACTGAAGCTTTCTTT. V and J are TRBV4-1 and TRBJ1-1; 8 bases align to TRBD1. The V and J ends lost 5 bases and 3 bases, in that order; junction bases with no gene match: 2. CDR1 and CDR2 (germline): MGHRA, YSYEKL. The CDR3 consists of 13 residues.

In DNA, the CDR3 is TGTGCCAGCAGCATCGGACAGGGGGAGAATCAGCCCCAGCATTTT. Translated: CASSIGQGENQPQHF. This chain joins TRBV11-2 and TRBJ1-5; 10 bases line up with TRBD1. The V gene end was trimmed by 5 bases and the J gene end by 4 bases; junction bases not matched to a gene: 5. CDR1 is SGHAT, CDR2 FQNNGV, per germline. The CDR3 has 15 residues.

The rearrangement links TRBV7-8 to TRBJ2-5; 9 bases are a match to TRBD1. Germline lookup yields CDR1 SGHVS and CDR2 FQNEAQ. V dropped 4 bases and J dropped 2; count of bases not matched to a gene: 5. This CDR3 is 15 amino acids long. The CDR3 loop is CASSWGTGTQETQYF. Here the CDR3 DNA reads TGTGCCAGCAGCTGGGGGACAGGGACGCAAGAGACCCAGTACTTC. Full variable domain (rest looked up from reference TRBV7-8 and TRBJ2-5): GAGVSQSPRYKVAKRGQDVALRCDPISGHVSLFWYQQALGQGPEFLTYFQNEAQLDKSGLPSDRFFAERPEGSVSTLKIQRTQQEDSAVYLCASSWGTGTQETQYFGPGTRLLVL.

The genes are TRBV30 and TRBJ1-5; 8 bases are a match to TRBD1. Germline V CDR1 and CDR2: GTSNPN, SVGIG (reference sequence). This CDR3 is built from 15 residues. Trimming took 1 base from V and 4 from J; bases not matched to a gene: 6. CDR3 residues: CAWSEGTGGNQPQHF. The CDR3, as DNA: TGTGCCTGGAGTGAAGGGACAGGCGGGAATCAGCCCCAGCATTTT.

CDR3 bases: TGTGCCAGCAGCCAGCACAACAGGGCCACTAATGAAAAACTGTTTTTT. It specifies CASSQHNRATNEKLFF. The chain combines TRBV14 with TRBJ1-4; possibly TRBD1 for D (6 bases). Looked up from germline, CDR1 is SGHDN and CDR2 is FVKESK. The CDR3 covers 16 residues. The V gene lost 3 bases and the J gene lost 2 bases, with 13 bases spanning the gap.

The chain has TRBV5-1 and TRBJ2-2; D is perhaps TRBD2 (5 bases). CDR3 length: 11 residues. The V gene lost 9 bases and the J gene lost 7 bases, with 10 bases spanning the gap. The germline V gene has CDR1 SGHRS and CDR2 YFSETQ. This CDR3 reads CAIFAGGELFF. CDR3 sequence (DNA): TGCGCCATCTTTGCGGGCGGGGAGCTGTTTTTT.

The CDR3 here is CASEVSGKLGEQFF. The DNA of the CDR3 is TGCGCCAGCGAGGTTAGCGGGAAGTTGGGTGAGCAGTTCTTC. The V call is TRBV10-2, the J call TRBJ2-1; TRBD2 aligns across 8 bases. Germline V lookup: CDR1 WSHSY, CDR2 SAAADI. V was clipped by 8 bases and J by 9 bases; unmatched bases: 12. This CDR3 has 14 amino acids.